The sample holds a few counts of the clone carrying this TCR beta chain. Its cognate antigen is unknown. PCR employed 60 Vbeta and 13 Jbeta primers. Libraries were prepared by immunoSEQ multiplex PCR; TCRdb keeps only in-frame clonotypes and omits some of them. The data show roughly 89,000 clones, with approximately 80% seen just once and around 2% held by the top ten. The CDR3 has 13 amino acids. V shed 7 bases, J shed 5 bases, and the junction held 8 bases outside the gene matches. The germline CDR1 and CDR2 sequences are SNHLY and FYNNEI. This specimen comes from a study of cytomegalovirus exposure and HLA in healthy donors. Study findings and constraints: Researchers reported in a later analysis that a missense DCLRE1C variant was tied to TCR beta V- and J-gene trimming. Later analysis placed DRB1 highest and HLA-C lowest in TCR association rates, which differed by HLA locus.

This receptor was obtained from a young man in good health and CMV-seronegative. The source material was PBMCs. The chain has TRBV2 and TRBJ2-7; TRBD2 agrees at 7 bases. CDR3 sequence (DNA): TGTGCCAGCAAGGAGCGACTAGCTAACGAGCAGTACTTC. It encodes CASKERLANEQYF.